Reported below is one TCR beta chain. Antigen: not known. Vbeta (60) and Jbeta (13) primers were used in the PCR. Using immunoSEQ multiplex PCR, the repertoire was profiled, and TCRdb retains in-frame clones only, with some absent. The sample carries some 180,000 clones, around 83% recorded once. This entry comes from a study of cytomegalovirus exposure and HLA in healthy donors. On the study more broadly: Genotyping showed around 81% of hundreds of donors falling in the Caucasian-associated ancestry cluster. Regarding the study as a whole: A later analysis reported that several of the most significant clusters appeared to be linked to common viral pathogens, among them Epstein-Barr virus. Among CMV-associated TCR beta chains, most appeared HLA-restricted in a later analysis.

The TCR sequence derives from a woman aged 18 to 35 in good health and CMV-seronegative. Sample: PBMCs.

DNA for the CDR3: TGTGCCTGGAGTGTACTAGCGGGAGTGGAGACCCAGTACTTC. It specifies CAWSVLAGVETQYF. The genes are TRBV30 and TRBJ2-5, with 11 nucleotides matching TRBD2. CDR3 length equals 14 residues. Germline V CDR1 and CDR2: GTSNPN, SVGIG (reference sequence). J was trimmed by 5 bases and V by 0 bases; bases with no gene match: 2.